This T cell receptor beta chain is from a study of blood T cell repertoires in COVID-19. Looking at the study overall: PBMCs, B-cell-depleted T cells, or T cells provided the cDNA or gDNA that made up the material.

Trimming at V came to 6 bases and at J to 7 bases, leaving 13 bases not matched to a gene. The CDR3 covers 16 residues. Germline CDR1 SNHLY, CDR2 FYNNEI. This clone was detected only a few times. Produced via immunoSEQ multiplex PCR; TCRdb's table is partial and in-frame only. The sample consists of 200,000 to 250,000 clones, more than 75% of them appearing once. The clonotype was recovered from a woman between 40 and 50 years old with acute COVID-19. The V and J genes are TRBV2 and TRBJ1-4, with 8 bases matching TRBD1. The source material was PBMCs or T cells enriched from blood (not recorded which). The CDR3 sequence is CASRGFGTGGGEKLFF. The CDR3 DNA reads TGTGCCAGCAGAGGTTTCGGGACAGGAGGAGGTGAAAAACTGTTTTTT.